This passage covers 21 T cell receptor beta chains from one sample sequenced in a study of regulatory T cells in long-lasting Graves disease. Time point: persistent/refractory GD, antithyroid drugs over 5 years with positive TRAb. The TCR library was prepared using RNA isolated from PBMCs. Assembly of TCR beta libraries relied on iRepertoire HTBI primers together with Arm-PCR of CDR3 regions. MiXCR, applied by TCRdb to the multiplex PCR reads, yields one record per CDR3 protein. This sample has some 450,000 distinct CDR3 sequences, with around 20% found just once. The material sequenced was peripheral blood mononuclear cells (PBMCs), taken when the disease was refractory, from a patient treated with antithyroid drugs. These receptor sequences come from a female donor with Graves disease.

The chain uses TRBV7-2 and TRBJ2-1; no firm D call. The CDR3 is 15 amino acids. V lost 0 bases, J lost 10 bases, and 16 bases lay in between. The germline V gene encodes CDR1 SGHTA and CDR2 FQGNSA. The CDR3 nucleotides read TGTGCCAGCAGCTTAGCAGGTGCAGGTTTGTACGAGCAGTTCTTC. It yields the protein CASSLAGAGLYEQFF.

This clonotype turned up a few times. The chain uses TRBV18 and TRBJ1-1, with D possibly matching TRBD1 (5 bases). This CDR3 is 14 amino acids long. The V gene's germline CDR1 is KGHSH and CDR2 LQKENI. Trimming removed 2 bases at V and 4 bases at J, with 11 bases between. The CDR3 DNA reads as TGTGCCAGCTCACCAGGGACGGGGCCCACTGAAGCTTTCTTT. Encoded protein: CASSPGTGPTEAFF.

This clonotype was picked up many times. The chain employs TRBV20-1 and TRBJ2-7; TRBD1 aligns across 8 bases. V shed 6 bases and J 2 bases; nucleotides not matched to a gene: 12. The germline V gene has CDR1 DFQATT and CDR2 SNEGSKA (reference sequence). The CDR3 runs 15 residues. Here the CDR3 DNA reads TGCAGTGCAAACGGGGCAGGGGGCCACCCCTACGAGCAGTACTTC. Protein product: CSANGAGGHPYEQYF.

The J gene is TRBJ2-7, the V gene TRBV7-2; possible D gene TRBD2, 5 bases. CDR1 is SGHTA, CDR2 FQGNSA, per germline. V was trimmed by 0 bases and J by 2 bases, leaving 8 bases between them. There are 14 residues in the CDR3. CDR3 protein: CASSLAGLTYEQYF. The DNA of the CDR3 is TGTGCCAGCAGCTTAGCAGGACTCACCTACGAGCAGTACTTC.

The sample holds a few counts of this clonotype. V and J are TRBV6-1 and TRBJ1-6; a weak D match, TRBD1 (5 bases). This CDR3 contains 13 residues. CDR1 MNHNS and CDR2 SASEGT come from the germline V gene. Trimming cost V 10 bases and J 9 bases, with 16 bases left between them. The CDR3 loop is CATAGGRGSPLHF. For the CDR3, the DNA is TGTGCCACCGCCGGGGGTCGTGGTTCACCCCTCCACTTT.

The V gene is TRBV6-1, the J gene TRBJ2-7; the match to TRBD2 covers 8 bases. The CDR3 sequence is 16 residues long. V dropped 8 bases and J dropped 1; count of bases not matched to a gene: 13. Germline V gene data show CDR1 as MNHNS and CDR2 as SASEGT. This chain's CDR3 is CASPRTGGHSSYEQYF. DNA for the CDR3: TGTGCCAGCCCTCGAACGGGGGGGCATTCGTCCTACGAGCAGTACTTC.

Details on this clonotype: A read error may be the cause here, since a much bigger clone is one base away. The chain combines TRBV27 with TRBJ2-7, with D maybe TRBD1 (6 bases). This CDR3 has 16 amino acids. Germline assignment: CDR1 MNHEY and CDR2 SMNVEV (reference sequence). Trimming cost V 6 bases and J 6 bases, with 24 bases left between them. This CDR3 is CASSRGWTELTCEQYF. As DNA, the CDR3 is TGTGCCAGCAGCCGGGGTTGGACAGAGCTTACCTGCGAGCAGTACTTC.

The CDR3 nucleotides are TGCAGTGCTAGAATCGGTAACGAGCAGTACTTC. This encodes CSARIGNEQYF. The V call is TRBV20-1, the J call TRBJ2-7; no clear D. Germline V CDR1 and CDR2: DFQATT, SNEGSKA (reference sequence). CDR3 length: 11 amino acids. V lost 2 bases, J lost 5 bases, and 7 bases lay in between.

This clonotype turned up a few times. The V and J genes are TRBV28 and TRBJ2-7, with D possibly TRBD2 on 5 matching bases. There are 15 residues in the CDR3. With 5 bases removed from V and 0 bases from J, the gap between germline ends came to 14 bases. Germline values: CDR1 MDHEN, CDR2 SYDVKM. CDR3 loop: CASSPSGSRSYEQYF. The CDR3 DNA follows: TGTGCCAGCAGTCCCAGCGGTTCCCGCTCCTACGAGCAGTACTTC.

The table lists this clonotype with a count of one. The chain uses TRBV29-1 and TRBJ1-2; the match to TRBD1 covers 7 bases. Trimming at V came to 5 bases and at J to 4 bases, leaving 7 bases not matched to a gene. CDR3 length: 13 residues. Per the germline V gene, CDR1 is SQVTM and CDR2 is ANQGSEA. CDR3 in DNA: TGCAGCGTTACAGGGGCCCCGGCCTATGGCTACACCTTC. It codes for CSVTGAPAYGYTF.

This chain uses TRBV19 with TRBJ2-1; tentatively, D is TRBD2 (6 bases). Germline CDR1 LNHDA, CDR2 SQIVND (reference sequence). Trimming cost V 2 bases and J 2 bases, with 10 bases left between them. This CDR3 spans 15 amino acids. The CDR3 nucleotides read TGTGCCAGTAGTATATGGCGGGACCCCTACAATGAGCAGTTCTTC. Its translation is CASSIWRDPYNEQFF.

DNA of the CDR3: TGTGCCAGCAGCGCCAGACAGGGAAGCTCCTACAATGAGCAGTTCTTC. It translates to CASSARQGSSYNEQFF. The chain has TRBV7-8 and TRBJ2-1, with TRBD1 identical over 7 bases. The CDR3 sequence is 16 residues long. The germline gives CDR1 SGHVS, CDR2 FQNEAQ. J lost 0 bases, V lost 5 bases, and 7 bases had no gene match.

The chain recombines TRBV30 with TRBJ1-1, with TRBD1 matching 8 bases. Trimming cost V 2 bases and J 4 bases; bases outside gene matches: 9. Germline V gene sequence: CDR1 GTSNPN, CDR2 SVGIG (reference sequence). The CDR3 sequence is 15 residues long. DNA for the CDR3: TGTGCCTGGAGTTACCAGGGGGCGTTAAGCACTGAAGCTTTCTTT. Translated, it gives CAWSYQGALSTEAFF.

This clonotype was found many times. The gene calls are TRBV20-1 and TRBJ2-1, with 11 nucleotides matching TRBD2. The CDR3 is made up of 15 amino acids. J was trimmed by 1 base and V by 6 bases; bases with no gene match: 5. Germline CDR1 and CDR2: DFQATT and SNEGSKA (reference sequence). Here the CDR3 reads CSAETSGVSYNEQFF. The CDR3 DNA is TGCAGTGCCGAGACTAGCGGGGTGTCCTACAATGAGCAGTTCTTC.

This clonotype has a handful of counts. DNA for the CDR3: TGTGCCAGTAGTATCCTCGGCTTACAGGGTGTGAATGAAAAACTGTTTTTT. This codes for CASSILGLQGVNEKLFF. The chain links TRBV19 to TRBJ1-4, with D perhaps matching TRBD1 (6 bases). The V gene's germline CDR1 is LNHDA and CDR2 SQIVND (reference sequence). The CDR3 is 17 amino acids. The V gene lost 3 bases and the J gene lost 5 bases, with 19 bases spanning the gap.

The chain uses TRBV5-1 and TRBJ2-1, with D tentatively TRBD2 (6 bases). CDR3 length: 15 amino acids. V gave up 4 bases and J gave up 8 bases, with 19 bases separating them. Germline V gives CDR1 SGHRS, CDR2 YFSETQ. CDR3 in amino acids: CASSLNPGLRDEQFF. CDR3 sequence (DNA): TGCGCCAGCAGCCTGAACCCGGGACTCCGAGATGAGCAGTTCTTC.

CDR3 nucleotide sequence: TGTGCCAGCAGTTCCGACAGGGGCCACACTGAAGCTTTCTTT. This encodes CASSSDRGHTEAFF. J is TRBJ1-1 and V is TRBV27, with 8 bases matching TRBD1. This CDR3 has 14 amino acids. CDR1 is MNHEY, CDR2 SMNVEV, per germline (reference sequence). With 4 bases clipped from V and 3 bases from J, the junction kept 4 bases outside the gene matches.

The chain joins TRBV7-2 to TRBJ2-3; D is ambiguous. The germline gives CDR1 SGHTA, CDR2 FQGNSA. CDR3 length: 16 amino acids. V dropped 4 bases and J dropped 0 bases, with 14 bases sitting between them. CDR3 protein: CASSSLPGWSTDTQYF. The CDR3 DNA reads TGTGCCAGCAGCTCCCTTCCGGGTTGGAGCACAGATACGCAGTATTTT.

The rearrangement links TRBV28 to TRBJ2-5, with 8 bases aligning to TRBD1. CDR1 is MDHEN, CDR2 SYDVKM, per germline. J gave up 4 bases and V 4 bases, and 8 bases lay outside the gene matches. This CDR3 is 15 amino acids long. In DNA form, the CDR3 reads TGTGCCAGCAGTTCACAGGACAGGGCAGCAGAGACCCAGTACTTC. This codes for CASSSQDRAAETQYF.

This rearrangement joins TRBV18 to TRBJ2-3; 11 positions agree with TRBD2. In germline, CDR1 is KGHSH, CDR2 LQKENI. The CDR3 is 16 amino acids. The junction had 5 bases not matched to a gene; V was cut back by 3 bases and J by 3 bases. The CDR3 DNA reads TGTGCCAGCTCACCCCTAGCGGGAGGAGCAACAGATACGCAGTATTTT. Protein sequence: CASSPLAGGATDTQYF.

Notes on this clonotype: Relative to the germline gene, one junction end is altered; a read error may explain this. This chain connects TRBV5-6 to TRBJ2-7; D may be TRBD1 or TRBD2 (5 bases each). CDR1 SGHDT and CDR2 YYEEEE come from the germline V gene. The CDR3 is made up of 15 amino acids. The CDR3 protein is CAGSGTGFSSYEQYF. The CDR3 DNA follows: TGTGCCGGCAGCGGCACAGGATTCAGCTCCTACGAGCAGTACTTC.